This is a list of T cell receptor beta chains from one sample in a study of neurological immune-mediated disorders. Using its own MiXCR run on the 5' RACE reads, TCRdb lists one record per CDR3 protein. The sample has 81,000 or so distinct CDR3 sequences, over 10% seen once. Material for sequencing was PBMCs. These receptor sequences come from a female donor with HTLV-1-associated myelopathy (HAM/TSP). Both conserved end residues are part of each CDR3. The D gene is left open where the match is weak. A clone size is listed for some rows: how often the clone was seen (once, few, many), or a class if it is expanded.

TRBJ2-7,-,TRBV6-6,10,many,TGTGCCAGCAGCTCCCAAGAGCAGTACTTC,CASSSQEQYF
TRBJ1-1,-,TRBV12-3/TRBV12-4,10,many,TGTGCCAGCAAGGGGACTGAAGCTTTCTTT,CASKGTEAFF
TRBJ2-3,-,TRBV4-2,13,many,TGTGCCAGCAGCCAAGATGGATCGGATACGCAGTATTTT,CASSQDGSDTQYF
TRBJ1-2,TRBD1,TRBV6-6,14,few,TGTGCCAGCAGTTACTCCGAGGGGGCTAAGGGCTACACCTTC,CASSYSEGAKGYTF
TRBJ2-2,TRBD2,TRBV14,16,many,TGTGCCAGCAGCCAAAGAAGCGGGGGGAACACCGGGGAGCTGTTTTTT,CASSQRSGGNTGELFF
TRBJ2-3,TRBD2,TRBV29-1,13,medium-sized,TGCAGCGCCATAGCGGGTTACACAGATACGCAGTATTTT,CSAIAGYTDTQYF
TRBJ2-3,-,TRBV12-3/TRBV12-4,15,many,TGTGCCAGCACCCGAAGGGGATCTAGCACAGATACGCAGTATTTT,CASTRRGSSTDTQYF
TRBJ2-1,TRBD2,TRBV28,15,many,TGTGCCAGCAGTGCGGCTAGCGGGGGTTACAATGAGCAGTTCTTC,CASSAASGGYNEQFF
TRBJ2-6,-,TRBV12-3/TRBV12-4,13,many,TGTGGGACCCGGGCGGGTGGGGCCAACGTCCTGACTTTC,CGTRAGGANVLTF
TRBJ1-5,TRBD1,TRBV27,15,few,TGTGCCAGCAGTCTAGGGACAGGGGCCAATCAGCCCCAGCATTTT,CASSLGTGANQPQHF
TRBJ2-2,-,TRBV4-1,17,many,TGCGCCAGCAGCCAAGATTGGTCCCTAGGGGGAACCGGGGAGCTGTTTTTT,CASSQDWSLGGTGELFF
TRBJ2-7,-,TRBV25-1,12,-,TGTGCCAGCAGTGATGGGGGGTACGAGCAGTACTTC,CASSDGGYEQYF
TRBJ2-1,-,TRBV6-5,16,many,TGTGCCAGCAGTTACTCGAACGGGGTCACCTACAATGAGCAGTTCTTC,CASSYSNGVTYNEQFF
TRBJ2-1,-,TRBV5-1,14,many,TGCGCCAGCAGCTTGGAACGGGCGCCCAATGAGCAGTTCTTC,CASSLERAPNEQFF
TRBJ2-2,-,TRBV5-1,13,many,TGCGCCAGCAGCTTGGACCCAACCGGGGAGCTGTTTTTT,CASSLDPTGELFF
TRBJ1-1,-,TRBV3-1,13,many,TGTGCCAGCAGCTTGACAGCTCACACTGAAGCTTTCTTT,CASSLTAHTEAFF
TRBJ2-2,-,TRBV25-1,16,many,TGTGCCAGCAGTGAATTTCGGACAGAAGTAACCGGGGAGCTGTTTTTT,CASSEFRTEVTGELFF
TRBJ2-2,-,TRBV29-1,14,many,TGCAGCGTTGAAGGGCGGTGGGGCACCGGGGAGCTGTTTTTT,CSVEGRWGTGELFF
TRBJ2-3,-,TRBV6-6,15,many,TGTGCCAGCAGTTACGGGTTGGGAGGAGGGGATACGCAGTATTTT,CASSYGLGGGDTQYF
TRBJ2-1,-,TRBV29-1,12,many,TGCAGCGTTGTGCGTTATCACAATGAGCAGTTCTTC,CSVVRYHNEQFF
TRBJ1-2,-,TRBV3-1,12,many,TGTGCCAGCAGCCGGTCAGGGGATGGCTACACCTTC,CASSRSGDGYTF
TRBJ2-2,TRBD1,TRBV5-1,15,many,TGCGCCAGCAGCTTGGGGGACAGGGACGCCGGGGAGCTGTTTTTT,CASSLGDRDAGELFF
TRBJ2-2,TRBD2,TRBV7-2,16,many,TGTGCCAGCAGCTTTCAGAGCGGGATGAACACCGGGGAGCTGTTTTTT,CASSFQSGMNTGELFF
TRBJ2-2,-,TRBV5-1,16,many,TGCGCCAGCAGCTCGACCCGGGACGTTGTGTACGGGGAGCTGTTTTTT,CASSSTRDVVYGELFF
TRBJ2-3,TRBD2,TRBV12-3/TRBV12-4,15,many,TGTGCCAGCAGTTTAGGAGGGACTAGCGGGGGCTTGCAGTATTTT,CASSLGGTSGGLQYF
TRBJ1-5,-,TRBV5-1,16,many,TGCGCCAGCAGCCCTACTCCGGGCTATAGCAATCAGCCCCAGCATTTT,CASSPTPGYSNQPQHF
TRBJ2-3,-,TRBV18,14,-,TGTGCCAGCTCACCAGGGGATCTCACAGATACGCAGTATTTT,CASSPGDLTDTQYF
TRBJ2-3,-,TRBV15,16,many,TGTGCCACCAGCAGAGATTTGGCAGGGGGCACAGATACGCAGTATTTT,CATSRDLAGGTDTQYF
TRBJ2-7,-,TRBV18,14,many,TGTGCCAGCTCACCACCGGGTAATCTCCACGAGCAGTACTTC,CASSPPGNLHEQYF
TRBJ2-3,TRBD1,TRBV6-2/TRBV6-3,14,many,TGTGCCAGCAGTTCCTTCAGGGGGACAGATACGCAGTATTTT,CASSSFRGTDTQYF
TRBJ1-6,-,TRBV27,12,many,TGTGCCAGCAGTCCGCCAAATTCACCCCTCCACTTT,CASSPPNSPLHF
TRBJ2-1,-,TRBV5-1,14,many,TGCGCCAGCAGCTTGGTAGGTGGAGGTGGTGAGCAGTTCTTC,CASSLVGGGGEQFF
TRBJ1-1,-,TRBV5-1,13,many,TGCGCCAGCAGCTTGACGACAGACACTGAAGCTTTCTTT,CASSLTTDTEAFF
TRBJ2-3,TRBD1,TRBV12-3/TRBV12-4,14,few,TGTGCCAGCAGGGGGACAGTGAGCACAGATACGCAGTATTTT,CASRGTVSTDTQYF
TRBJ2-1,TRBD2,TRBV15,13,many,TGTGCCACGGCTAGCGGGGCGAACAATGAGCAGTTCTTC,CATASGANNEQFF
TRBJ2-1,TRBD2,TRBV5-1,13,many,TGCGCCAGCAGGACTAGCGGGGTGAATGAGCAGTTCTTC,CASRTSGVNEQFF